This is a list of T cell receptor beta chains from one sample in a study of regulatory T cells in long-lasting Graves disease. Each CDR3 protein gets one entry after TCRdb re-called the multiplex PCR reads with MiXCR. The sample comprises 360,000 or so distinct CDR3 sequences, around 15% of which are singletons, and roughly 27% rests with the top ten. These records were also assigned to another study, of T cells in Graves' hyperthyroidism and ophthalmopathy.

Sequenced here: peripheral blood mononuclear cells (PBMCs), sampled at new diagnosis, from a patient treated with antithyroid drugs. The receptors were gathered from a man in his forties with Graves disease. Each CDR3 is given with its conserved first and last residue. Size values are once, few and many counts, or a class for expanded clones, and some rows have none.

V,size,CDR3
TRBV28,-,CASSFLPGQGYEQYF
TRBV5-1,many,CASSLAGQISTDTQYF
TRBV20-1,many,CSGPRTSGGGYTF
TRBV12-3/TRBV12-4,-,CASSLLGGRNSPLHF
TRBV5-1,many,CASSPVRGPFGDTQYF
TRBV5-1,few,CASSFYSNEQFF
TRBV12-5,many,CASGPSGEETQYF
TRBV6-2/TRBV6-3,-,CASSEAYWRGEKLFF
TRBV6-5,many,CASSLQGRSYGYTF
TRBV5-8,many,CASSLMGLSDSPLHF
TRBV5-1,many,CASSSGGGLIEQYF
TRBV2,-,CASSDPSPLQGGGYTF
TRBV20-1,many,CSARLTGGRETQYF
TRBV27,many,CASSLPRLTKRGEYEQYF
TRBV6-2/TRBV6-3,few,CASTRRGLLLHF
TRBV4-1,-,CASSQGYRGPQPQHF
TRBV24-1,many,CATSDPSGGARETQYF
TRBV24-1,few,CATSDTNYGYTF
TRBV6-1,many,CAISPTGRRGNEQFF
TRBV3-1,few,CASSSLAAGAYEQYF
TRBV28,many,CASNRDRGPVSTEAFF
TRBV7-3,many,CASSLLTGGGELFF
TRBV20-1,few,CSASGGGPDTQYF
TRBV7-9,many,CASSLLPLKGQETQYF
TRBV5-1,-,CASSPFPGGKHEQYF
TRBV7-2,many,CASSFPAGGSYNEQFF
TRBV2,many,CASSVRGSNQPQHF
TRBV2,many,CASSVSAGYNEQFF
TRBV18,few,CASSPTSGSETQYF
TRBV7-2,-,CASSYGTEPFYGYTF
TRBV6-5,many,CASSSDRGGEQYF
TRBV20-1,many,CSARTRGDTTDTQYF
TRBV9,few,CASSVAPGSGELFF
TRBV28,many,CASTQYNQPQHF
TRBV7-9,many,CASSLVQEAFF
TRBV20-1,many,CSARDGGGADEQYF
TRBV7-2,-,CASSLEDRVGGYTF
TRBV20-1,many,CSARDPLAGGAYNEQFF
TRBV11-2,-,CASSLESSGGWNEQFF
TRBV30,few,CAWSSPNTGELFF
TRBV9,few,CASSVGPSTTDTQYF
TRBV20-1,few,CSAKGLLPGGTDTQYF
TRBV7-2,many,CASSDGGTTNYEQYF